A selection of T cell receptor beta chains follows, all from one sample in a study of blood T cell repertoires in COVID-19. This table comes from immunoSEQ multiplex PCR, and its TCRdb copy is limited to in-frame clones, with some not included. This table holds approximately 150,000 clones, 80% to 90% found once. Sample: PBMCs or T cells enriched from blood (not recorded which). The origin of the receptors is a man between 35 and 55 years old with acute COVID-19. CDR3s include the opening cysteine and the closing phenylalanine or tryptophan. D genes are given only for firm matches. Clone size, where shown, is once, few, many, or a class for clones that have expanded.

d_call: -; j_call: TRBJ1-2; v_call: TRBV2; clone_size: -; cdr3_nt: TGTGCCAGCAGTGATGTCCAGGGGTTCGGCTATGGCTACACCTTC; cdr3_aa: CASSDVQGFGYGYTF
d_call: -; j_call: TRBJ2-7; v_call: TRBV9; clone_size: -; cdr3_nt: TGTGCCAGCAGCGTAGGACTAGAATACGAGCAGTACTTC; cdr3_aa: CASSVGLEYEQYF
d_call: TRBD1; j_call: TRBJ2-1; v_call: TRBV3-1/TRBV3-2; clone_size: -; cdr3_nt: TGTGCCAGCAGCCAGGGGACAGCGTATAGTCCCTACAATGAGCAGTTCTTC; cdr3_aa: CASSQGTAYSPYNEQFF
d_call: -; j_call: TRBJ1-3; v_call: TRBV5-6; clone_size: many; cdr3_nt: TGTGCCAGCGGCCGAGGCGGAAACACCATATATTTT; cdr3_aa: CASGRGGNTIYF
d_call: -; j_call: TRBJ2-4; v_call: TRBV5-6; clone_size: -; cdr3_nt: TGTGCCAGCAGCTTGGGCGGGGAGAAGTACTTC; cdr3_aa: CASSLGGEKYF
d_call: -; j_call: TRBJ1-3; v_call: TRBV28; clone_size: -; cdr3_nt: TGTGCCAGCCTCACCTCTCAAATGCGGGGATCTGGAAACACCATATATTTT; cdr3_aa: CASLTSQMRGSGNTIYF
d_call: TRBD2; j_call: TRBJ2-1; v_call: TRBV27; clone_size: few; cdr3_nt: TGTGCCAGCAGTTGGCGGGGGATTGGGGAGCAGTTCTTC; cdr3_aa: CASSWRGIGEQFF
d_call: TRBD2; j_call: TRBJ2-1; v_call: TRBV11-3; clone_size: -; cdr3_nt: TGTGCCAGCAGCTTAGAGGCGGGGGGGCAGTACAATGAGCAGTTCTTC; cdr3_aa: CASSLEAGGQYNEQFF
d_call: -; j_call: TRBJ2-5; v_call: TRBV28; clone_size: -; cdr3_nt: TGTGCCAGCATGTTCGGAGGCTCGGGGGAGACCCAGTACTTC; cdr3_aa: CASMFGGSGETQYF
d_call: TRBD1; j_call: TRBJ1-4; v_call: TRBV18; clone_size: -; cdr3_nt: TGTGCCAGCTCTCTGTCGACAGGGAATGAAAAACTGTTTTTT; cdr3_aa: CASSLSTGNEKLFF
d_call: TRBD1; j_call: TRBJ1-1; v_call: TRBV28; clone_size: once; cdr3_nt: TGTGCCAGCAGATATAGGACAGGCTTTAACACTGAAGCTTTCTTT; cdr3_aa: CASRYRTGFNTEAFF
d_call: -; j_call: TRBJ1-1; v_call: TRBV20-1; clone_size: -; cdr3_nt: TGCAGTGCTAGTAGCGCTTCTAACACTGAAGCTTTCTTT; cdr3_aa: CSASSASNTEAFF
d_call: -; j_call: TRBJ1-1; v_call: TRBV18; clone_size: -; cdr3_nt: TGTGCCAGCTCACCAGCGATCCTGAACACTGAAGCTTTCTTT; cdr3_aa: CASSPAILNTEAFF
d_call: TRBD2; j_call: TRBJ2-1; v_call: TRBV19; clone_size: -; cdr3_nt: TGTGCCAGTAGCCCCGGGACTAGCGGGAGGGCCCTCGAGCAGTTCTTC; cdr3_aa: CASSPGTSGRALEQFF
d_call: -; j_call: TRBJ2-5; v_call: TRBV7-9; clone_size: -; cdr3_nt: TGTGCCAGCAGCTTAGATCTGGACATACAAGAGACCCAGTACTTC; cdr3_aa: CASSLDLDIQETQYF
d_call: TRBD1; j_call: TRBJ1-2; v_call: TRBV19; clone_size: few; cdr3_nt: TGTGCCAGTAGTATACTAGGGACAGGGGCATATGGCTACACCTTC; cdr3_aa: CASSILGTGAYGYTF
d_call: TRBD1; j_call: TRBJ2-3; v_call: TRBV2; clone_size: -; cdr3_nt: TGTGCCAGCAGGGACAGGTCTAGCACAGATACGCAGTATTTT; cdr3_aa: CASRDRSSTDTQYF
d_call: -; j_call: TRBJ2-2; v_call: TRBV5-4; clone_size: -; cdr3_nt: TGTGCCAGCAGCTCGCAGGGATCGAACACCGGGGAGCTGTTTTTT; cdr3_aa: CASSSQGSNTGELFF
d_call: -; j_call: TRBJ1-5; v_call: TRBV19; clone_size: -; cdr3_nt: TGTGCCAGTAGTATAATGGGAGGCAATCAGCCCCAGCATTTT; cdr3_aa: CASSIMGGNQPQHF
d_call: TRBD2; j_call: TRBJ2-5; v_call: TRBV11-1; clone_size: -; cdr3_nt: TGTGCCAGCAGCGTCGCTAGCGGGGGGGCCATCGGGACCCAGTACTTC; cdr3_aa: CASSVASGGAIGTQYF
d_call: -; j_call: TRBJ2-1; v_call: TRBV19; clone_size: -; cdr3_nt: TGTGCCAGTAAGACAGATTCTTACAATGAGCAGTTCTTC; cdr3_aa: CASKTDSYNEQFF
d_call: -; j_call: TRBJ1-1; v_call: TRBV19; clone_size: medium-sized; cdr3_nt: TGTGCCAGTAGTCACGCACTCAACACTGAAGCTTTCTTT; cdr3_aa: CASSHALNTEAFF
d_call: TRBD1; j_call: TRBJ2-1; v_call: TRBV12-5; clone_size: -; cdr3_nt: TGTGCTAGTGGTCCGGACAGGTTAACCCTCAATGAGCAGTTCTTC; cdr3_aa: CASGPDRLTLNEQFF
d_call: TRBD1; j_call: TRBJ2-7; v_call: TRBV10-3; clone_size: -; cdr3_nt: TGTGCCATCAGTGGAGGGACAGGGAGTTACGAGCAGTACTTC; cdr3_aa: CAISGGTGSYEQYF